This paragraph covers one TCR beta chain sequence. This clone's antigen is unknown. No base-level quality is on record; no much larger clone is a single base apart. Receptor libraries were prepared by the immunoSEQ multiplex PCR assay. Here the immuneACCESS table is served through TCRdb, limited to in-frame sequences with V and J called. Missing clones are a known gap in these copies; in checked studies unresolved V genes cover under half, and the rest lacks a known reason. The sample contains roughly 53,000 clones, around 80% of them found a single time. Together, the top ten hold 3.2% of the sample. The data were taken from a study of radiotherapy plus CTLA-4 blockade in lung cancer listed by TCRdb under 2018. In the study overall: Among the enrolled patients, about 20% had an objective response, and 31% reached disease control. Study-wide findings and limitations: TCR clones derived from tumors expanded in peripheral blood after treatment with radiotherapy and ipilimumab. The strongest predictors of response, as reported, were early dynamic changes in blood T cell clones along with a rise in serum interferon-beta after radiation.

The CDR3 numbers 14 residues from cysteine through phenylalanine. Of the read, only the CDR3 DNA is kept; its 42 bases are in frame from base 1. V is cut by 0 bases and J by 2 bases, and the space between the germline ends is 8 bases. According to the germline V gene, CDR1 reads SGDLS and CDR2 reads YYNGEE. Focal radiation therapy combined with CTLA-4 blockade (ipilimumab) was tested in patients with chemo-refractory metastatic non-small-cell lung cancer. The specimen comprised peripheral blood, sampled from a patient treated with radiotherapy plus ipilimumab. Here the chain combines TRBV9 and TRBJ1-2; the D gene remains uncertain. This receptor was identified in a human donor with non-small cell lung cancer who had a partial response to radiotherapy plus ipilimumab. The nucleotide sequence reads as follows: TGTGCCAGCAGCGTAGCTGGAGGGAACTATGGCTACACCTTC. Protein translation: CASSVAGGNYGYTF. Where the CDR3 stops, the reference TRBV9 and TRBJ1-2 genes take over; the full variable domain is DSGVTQTPKHLITATGQRVTLRCSPRSGDLSVYWYQQSLDQGLQFLIQYYNGEERAKGNILERFSAQQFPDLHSELNLSSLELGDSALYFCASSVAGGNYGYTFGSGTRLTVV.